The 31 T cell receptor beta chains below were found in one sample sequenced in a study of blood T cell repertoires in COVID-19. This table comes from immunoSEQ multiplex PCR, and its TCRdb copy is limited to in-frame clones, with some not included. Of over 250,000 clones in the sample, approximately 85% were seen once. Input material: peripheral blood. These receptors were taken from a woman aged 70-85 years with acute or convalescent COVID-19.

V is TRBV19 and J is TRBJ1-1, with 11 positions matching TRBD1. Germline V gene data show CDR1 as LNHDA and CDR2 as SQIVND (reference sequence). The CDR3 has 15 residues. The J segment lost 1 base and the V segment lost 6 bases, leaving 4 bases of the junction unmatched. The CDR3 DNA reads as TGTGCCAGTAGGGACAGGGGGCAGGGGAACACTGAAGCTTTCTTT. It translates to CASRDRGQGNTEAFF.

The V gene is TRBV12-3 or TRBV12-4, the J gene TRBJ2-7, with 7 bases identical to TRBD2. J was trimmed by 3 bases and V by 9 bases; bases with no gene match: 8. CDR3 length: 13 amino acids. In nucleotides, the CDR3 is TGTGCCAGTACACCGGGACTAAGCTACGAGCAGTACTTC. It translates to CASTPGLSYEQYF.

The table lists this clone with a few counts. The chain recombines TRBV2 with TRBJ2-7; 7 bases are shared with TRBD1. The CDR3 totals 14 residues. The germline gives CDR1 SNHLY, CDR2 FYNNEI. The junction had 7 bases not matched to a gene; V was cut back by 6 bases and J by 2 bases. The CDR3 reads CASSLRGPTYEQYF. The CDR3 nucleotides read TGTGCCAGCAGCTTGAGGGGGCCGACCTACGAGCAGTACTTC.

V usage is TRBV12-3 or TRBV12-4 and J usage is TRBJ1-3, with D perhaps matching TRBD1 (6 bases). Between the trimmed V and J ends, which lost 7 bases and 11 bases, there was a span of 15 bases. The CDR3 covers 12 residues. The CDR3 DNA sequence: TGTGCCAGCAACGTACAGGGCCTTCCCATATATTTT. It translates to CASNVQGLPIYF.

The rearrangement links TRBV5-4 to TRBJ2-5; TRBD2 is a possible D gene (7 bases). This CDR3 region has 16 residues. V lost 6 bases and J 3 bases, leaving 21 bases between the germline ends. The V gene's germline CDR1 is SGHNT and CDR2 YYREEE (reference sequence). The CDR3 sequence is CASTPGGGATEETQYF. The CDR3 DNA follows: TGTGCCAGCACCCCGGGGGGCGGGGCCACTGAAGAGACCCAGTACTTC.

This clone was detected only a few times. The chain has TRBV9 and TRBJ1-2; possibly TRBD1 for D (6 bases). Per the germline V gene, CDR1 is SGDLS and CDR2 is YYNGEE. Trimming took off 4 bases at V and 4 bases at J, with 8 bases between the two ends. The CDR3 is 12 amino acids. The CDR3 here is CASSQTGYGYTF. The CDR3 coding sequence is TGTGCCAGCAGCCAGACAGGCTATGGCTACACCTTC.

As concerns this clone: No conserved phenylalanine or tryptophan ends this CDR3, so it is likely a read error. It is unclear where the CDR3 begins or ends on the DNA, so no DNA is shown, and the CDR3 is as TCRdb lists it. The rearrangement joins TRBV30 to TRBJ1-6; TRBD1 is taken as the D call from the table, unchecked against the DNA. Ends included, the CDR3 has 14 residues. Germline values: CDR1 GTSNPN, CDR2 SVGIG (reference sequence). The chain's CDR3 is CAWSPQHQGPLRGV.

V is TRBV5-4 and J is TRBJ2-1, with 7 bases aligning to TRBD2. The CDR3 runs to 16 residues. CDR1 is SGHNT, CDR2 YYREEE, per germline (reference sequence). The ends lost 0 bases at V and 4 bases at J; junction bases unmatched: 7. As DNA, the CDR3 is TGTGCCAGCAGCTTGGCCGGCGGGAGCCCTTACAATGAGCAGTTCTTC. Translating it yields CASSLAGGSPYNEQFF.

This sequence joins TRBV10-3 and TRBJ2-1, with 14 bases that match TRBD2. CDR3 length equals 18 residues. V lost 4 bases to trimming and J lost 0 bases; unmatched junction nucleotides: 5. Germline loops: CDR1 ENHRY, CDR2 SYGVKD. The CDR3 loop is CAISGLAGGMSSYNEQFF. For the CDR3, the DNA is TGTGCCATCAGTGGACTAGCGGGGGGGATGAGCTCCTACAATGAGCAGTTCTTC.

The rearrangement links TRBV9 to TRBJ2-3; 7 nucleotides align to TRBD2. V trimming: 3 bases; J trimming: 2 bases; junction bases outside the gene matches: 6. The germline V gene has CDR1 SGDLS and CDR2 YYNGEE. The CDR3 extends over 15 amino acids. CDR3 nucleotides: TGTGCCAGCAGCGCATTCGGGGGGTCCACAGATACGCAGTATTTT. This gives the protein CASSAFGGSTDTQYF.

This chain links TRBV5-6 with TRBJ2-3, with 16 bases matching TRBD2. J lost 5 bases, V lost 4 bases, and 7 bases had no gene match. There are 17 residues in the CDR3. Germline CDR1 and CDR2: SGHDT and YYEEEE. As DNA, the CDR3 is TGTGCCAGCAGCCTCCCGGGACTAGCGGGGGGGCAAGATACGCAGTATTTT. Its translation is CASSLPGLAGGQDTQYF. Full variable domain (outside the CDR3, taken from reference TRBV5-6 and TRBJ2-3): DAGVTQSPTHLIKTRGQQVTLRCSPKSGHDTVSWYQQALGQGPQFIFQYYEEEERQRGNFPDRFSGHQFPNYSSELNVNALLLGDSALYLCASSLPGLAGGQDTQYFGPGTRLTVL.

J is TRBJ2-7 and V is TRBV4-1, with a weak D call TRBD2 (6 bases). From germline, CDR1 is MGHRA and CDR2 YSYEKL. Deletions cut 4 bases from V and 2 bases from J, with 18 bases between. The CDR3 length is 16 residues. CDR3 loop: CASSRTEEGPTYEQYF. As DNA, the CDR3 is TGCGCCAGCAGCCGTACCGAGGAGGGACCAACCTACGAGCAGTACTTC.

The rearrangement links TRBV6-2 or TRBV6-3 to TRBJ2-4, with D maybe TRBD1 (6 bases). Germline CDR1 reads MNHEY; CDR2 reads SVGEGT. Trimming shortened V by 6 bases and J by 3 bases, and 24 bases separated the two germline ends. The CDR3 runs 18 residues. The CDR3 is CASSPGMDRRSGKNIQYF. CDR3 sequence (DNA): TGTGCCAGCAGCCCTGGGATGGACAGAAGATCGGGCAAAAACATTCAGTACTTC.

This clone was observed a single time. As DNA, the CDR3 is TGTGCCAGCAGCTTCTTACAGGGAGACACTGAAGCTTTCTTT. Encoded protein: CASSFLQGDTEAFF. This chain connects TRBV5-6 to TRBJ1-1; the D gene is possibly TRBD1 (6 bases). Trimming took 2 bases from V and 3 from J, leaving 11 bases between them. The CDR3 has 14 amino acids. Germline CDR1 and CDR2: SGHDT and YYEEEE.

This rearrangement joins TRBV4-1 to TRBJ1-1; TRBD1 matches 7 bases. The CDR3 loop spans 18 amino acids. Germline CDR1 and CDR2: MGHRA and YSYEKL. V shed 4 bases and J 12 bases; nucleotides not matched to a gene: 26. This CDR3 is CASSRYTPRRDRVLATFF. The CDR3 DNA sequence: TGCGCCAGCAGCCGATATACCCCGCGTCGGGACAGAGTTCTCGCGACTTTCTTT.

This clone was detected only once. V and J are TRBV29-1 and TRBJ2-2; perhaps TRBD1 as D (5 bases). With 4 bases removed from V and 2 bases from J, the gap between germline ends came to 11 bases. The CDR3 consists of 14 residues. Germline loops: CDR1 SQVTM, CDR2 ANQGSEA. The CDR3 bases are TGCAGCGTTGTGACAGCCCTTAACACCGGGGAGCTGTTTTTT. Amino acids: CSVVTALNTGELFF.

This sequence joins TRBV6-5 and TRBJ2-2; 9 bases line up with TRBD1. Trimming at V came to 4 bases and at J to 4 bases, leaving 4 bases not matched to a gene. This CDR3 comprises 15 residues. The germline gives CDR1 MNHEY, CDR2 SVGAGI. For the CDR3, the DNA is TGTGCCAGCAGTTCACAGGGGGCGATCACCGGGGAGCTGTTTTTT. This translates into CASSSQGAITGELFF.

The rearrangement joins TRBV19 to TRBJ1-4; the D is unclear. The CDR3 has 15 residues. The V gene's germline CDR1 is LNHDA and CDR2 SQIVND (reference sequence). The V and J ends lost 4 bases and 9 bases respectively, with 18 bases between them. CDR3 protein: CASSRQSHERKKLFF. CDR3 sequence (DNA): TGTGCCAGTAGTAGGCAGTCCCATGAGAGGAAAAAACTGTTTTTT.

To note about this clone: Other DNA sequences in the same sample also yield this CDR3. V is TRBV5-1 and J is TRBJ1-2; D not resolved. The length of the CDR3 is 13 residues. With 0 bases removed from V and 2 bases from J, the gap between germline ends came to 5 bases. In germline, CDR1 is SGHRS, CDR2 YFSETQ. The CDR3 loop is CASSLGPNYGYTF. The CDR3 bases are TGCGCCAGCAGCTTGGGTCCGAACTATGGCTACACCTTC.

The rearrangement uses TRBV5-6 and TRBJ1-1; weak D call: TRBD1 (5 bases). This CDR3 is built from 13 residues. Trimming left V 4 bases short and J 4 bases short, with 11 bases between. Germline-derived CDR1 and CDR2 are SGHDT and YYEEEE. The CDR3 sequence: CASSRPGGTEAFF. CDR3 nucleotides: TGTGCCAGCAGCCGACCGGGGGGCACTGAAGCTTTCTTT.

The rearrangement uses TRBV3-1 (or the pseudogene TRBV3-2) and TRBJ2-1, with 12 bases matching TRBD2. The CDR3 runs 18 residues. Germline V gene sequence: CDR1 LGHDT, CDR2 YNNKEL (reference sequence). V lost 0 bases, J lost 6 bases, and 9 bases stayed unmatched. The CDR3, as DNA: TGTGCCAGCAGCCAAGAGGCCCCCGCTAGCGGGGGGGGCAATGAGCAGTTCTTC. Translated, it gives CASSQEAPASGGGNEQFF.

The V gene is TRBV10-2, the J gene TRBJ1-1; D possibly corresponds to TRBD1 (5 bases). V gave up 6 bases and J gave up 6 bases, with 14 bases separating them. Per the germline V gene, CDR1 is WSHSY and CDR2 is SAAADI. This CDR3 has 13 amino acids. CDR3 sequence: CASSPMGQSEAFF. In DNA form, the CDR3 reads TGCGCCAGCAGCCCCATGGGGCAATCTGAAGCTTTCTTT.

The chain links TRBV5-1 to TRBJ2-3, with D possibly being TRBD2 (7 bases). Trimming took 5 bases from V and 4 from J, leaving 11 bases between them. The germline CDR1 and CDR2 sequences are SGHRS and YFSETQ. There are 13 residues in the CDR3. Here the CDR3 reads CASRTGGADTQYF. Written as DNA, the CDR3 is TGCGCCAGCAGGACGGGGGGCGCAGATACGCAGTATTTT.

The V call is TRBV6-5, the J call TRBJ2-3; 9 bases fit TRBD1. V was pared by 11 bases and J by 8 bases, with 8 bases of the junction left unmatched. This CDR3 has 12 residues. CDR1 is MNHEY, CDR2 SVGAGI, per germline. CDR3 region: CAGGQGHGTQYF. The CDR3, as DNA: TGTGCCGGGGGACAGGGCCATGGTACGCAGTATTTT.

V and J are TRBV3-1 (or the pseudogene TRBV3-2) and TRBJ1-1, with 10 bases identical to TRBD1. The trim removed 3 bases at V and 5 bases at J, leaving 12 bases unmatched. The CDR3 runs 17 residues. Per the germline V gene, CDR1 is LGHDT and CDR2 is YNNKEL (reference sequence). In nucleotides, the CDR3 is TGTGCCAGCAGCCAGCCGGGACAGGGGATTAAGAGGACTGAAGCTTTCTTT. Translated, it gives CASSQPGQGIKRTEAFF.

The V gene is TRBV5-1, the J gene TRBJ2-1; 10 nucleotides agree with TRBD2. CDR3 length: 17 residues. Per the germline V gene, CDR1 is SGHRS and CDR2 is YFSETQ. J gave up 0 bases and V 4 bases, and 7 bases lay outside the gene matches. The CDR3 sequence: CASSPLAGGASYNEQFF. In nucleotides, the CDR3 is TGCGCCAGCAGCCCGTTAGCGGGGGGAGCCTCCTACAATGAGCAGTTCTTC.

Of note for this clone: Other DNA sequences of this sample code for an identical CDR3. The rearrangement links TRBV2 to TRBJ2-6, with D perhaps matching TRBD2 (6 bases). V was cut by 7 bases and J by 0 bases, with 7 bases left in between. Germline assignment: CDR1 SNHLY and CDR2 FYNNEI. The CDR3 runs 14 residues. The CDR3 coding sequence is TGTGCCAGCACGGGAGACTCTGGGGCCAACGTCCTGACTTTC. Its translation is CASTGDSGANVLTF.

This chain uses TRBV7-3 with TRBJ2-1; 11 bases line up with TRBD1. CDR3 length: 15 amino acids. The germline V gene has CDR1 SGHTA and CDR2 FQGTGA. V lost 0 bases and J lost 9; bases outside the gene matches: 4. The CDR3 coding sequence is TGTGCCAGCAGCTTAACGGGACAGGGGGATAGTGAGCAGTTCTTC. Translating it yields CASSLTGQGDSEQFF.

This clone appeared many times. This chain joins TRBV3-1 (or the pseudogene TRBV3-2) and TRBJ1-1; 8 nucleotides line up with TRBD1. CDR1 is LGHDT and CDR2 is YNNKEL in the germline V gene (reference sequence). CDR3 length: 15 amino acids. Trimming at V came to 4 bases and at J to 4 bases, leaving 8 bases not matched to a gene. CDR3 amino acids: CASSRAQGAATEAFF. The CDR3 DNA reads as TGTGCCAGCAGCCGCGCCCAGGGGGCAGCCACTGAAGCTTTCTTT.

The chain uses TRBV30 and TRBJ2-7, with D possibly matching TRBD2 (5 bases). CDR3 length equals 14 residues. CDR1 GTSNPN and CDR2 SVGIG come from the germline V gene (reference sequence). V was cut by 3 bases and J by 3 bases, with 15 bases left in between. This chain's CDR3 is CAWSLPPGIYEQYF. In nucleotides, the CDR3 is TGTGCCTGGAGCCTACCCCCCGGGATCTACGAGCAGTACTTC.

The rearrangement links TRBV10-2 to TRBJ2-1; D is perhaps TRBD2 (5 bases). The CDR3 sequence is 15 residues long. V was shortened by 3 bases and J by 7 bases, with 16 bases between the two germline ends. Germline V gene sequence: CDR1 WSHSY, CDR2 SAAADI. CDR3 nucleotide sequence: TGCGCCAGCAGTGATCGGGGAAAAAATCATAATGAGCAGTTCTTC. This gives the protein CASSDRGKNHNEQFF.